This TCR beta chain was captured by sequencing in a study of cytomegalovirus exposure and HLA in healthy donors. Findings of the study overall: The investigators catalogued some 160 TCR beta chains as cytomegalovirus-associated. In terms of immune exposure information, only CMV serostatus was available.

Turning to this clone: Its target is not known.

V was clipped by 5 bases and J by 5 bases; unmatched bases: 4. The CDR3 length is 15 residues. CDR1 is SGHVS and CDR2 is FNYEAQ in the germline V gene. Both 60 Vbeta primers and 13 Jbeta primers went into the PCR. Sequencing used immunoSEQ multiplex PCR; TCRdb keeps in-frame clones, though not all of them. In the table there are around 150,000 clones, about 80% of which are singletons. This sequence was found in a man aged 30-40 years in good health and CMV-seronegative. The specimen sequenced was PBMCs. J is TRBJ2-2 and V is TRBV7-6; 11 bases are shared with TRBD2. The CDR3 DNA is TGTGCCAGCAGCACTAGCGGGGGCCTGACCGGGGAGCTGTTTTTT. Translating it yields CASSTSGGLTGELFF.